One sample yielded the 19 T cell receptor beta chains listed below, sequenced in a study of regulatory T cells in long-lasting Graves disease. Time point meaning: persistent/refractory GD, antithyroid drugs over 5 years with positive TRAb. Generation of the TCR library employed RNA extracted from PBMCs. With iRepertoire HTBI primers and Arm-PCR of CDR3 regions, TCR beta libraries were built. TCRdb reprocessed the multiplex PCR reads with MiXCR, giving one entry per CDR3 protein. This table has hundreds of thousands of distinct CDR3 sequences, 20% to 25% appearing once. Sequenced here: peripheral blood mononuclear cells (PBMCs), sampled when the disease was refractory, from a patient treated with antithyroid drugs. Receptors were obtained from a female donor with Graves disease.

The chain couples TRBV12-3 or TRBV12-4 to TRBJ2-1; a possible D gene is TRBD2 (6 bases). The V gene lost 1 base and the J gene lost 7 bases, with 17 bases spanning the gap. There are 16 residues in the CDR3. CDR3 protein: CASSLVRAGRGNEQFF. CDR3 coding DNA: TGTGCCAGCAGTTTAGTTAGGGCGGGGCGAGGGAATGAGCAGTTCTTC.

V is TRBV27 and J is TRBJ2-2; TRBD2 matches at 7 bases. V lost 7 bases and J lost 8; bases outside the gene matches: 10. This CDR3 is built from 14 residues. CDR1 is MNHEY, CDR2 SMNVEV, per germline (reference sequence). Here the CDR3 reads CASKYGRNQGELFF. The DNA for the CDR3 is TGTGCCAGCAAGTACGGGAGGAACCAGGGGGAGCTGTTTTTT.

This chain uses TRBV12-3 or TRBV12-4 with TRBJ2-1; D unresolved. This CDR3 is built from 16 residues. V was trimmed by 1 base and J by 2 bases, leaving 12 bases between them. CDR3 sequence (DNA): TGTGCCAGCAGTTTAGAAAGGGTAGGACCCTACAATGAGCAGTTCTTC. As protein: CASSLERVGPYNEQFF.

This chain joins TRBV18 and TRBJ2-5; 7 nucleotides match TRBD1. The V gene's germline CDR1 is KGHSH and CDR2 LQKENI. The CDR3 spans 15 residues. J lost 4 bases, V lost 2 bases, and 7 bases had no gene match. CDR3 sequence (DNA): TGTGCCAGCTCACCAATGGAACAGGGGTTAGAGACCCAGTACTTC. This encodes CASSPMEQGLETQYF.

In this sample, this clonotype turned up a few times. This chain links TRBV7-2 with TRBJ2-2; the D call may be TRBD1 or TRBD2 (5 bases each). Trimming took 5 bases from V and 6 from J, leaving 16 bases between them. CDR3 length: 15 residues. Germline V CDR1 and CDR2: SGHTA, FQGNSA. Written as DNA, the CDR3 is TGTGCCAGCAGCATGGGACCCCTAGGTCCCGGGGAGCTGTTTTTT. This sequence encodes CASSMGPLGPGELFF.

The chain couples TRBV10-3 to TRBJ2-1, with D tentatively TRBD1 or TRBD2 (5 bases each). Germline V gives CDR1 ENHRY, CDR2 SYGVKD. Trimming stripped 10 bases from V and 5 bases from J, with 18 bases between. The CDR3 loop spans 14 amino acids. The CDR3 DNA is TGTGCCACGAGGGACGGCCGCCTCAACAATGAGCAGTTCTTC. Translated, it gives CATRDGRLNNEQFF.

The chain couples TRBV5-6 to TRBJ1-2, with D tentatively TRBD1 (5 bases). This CDR3 is 15 amino acids long. V was pared by 7 bases and J by 4 bases, with 20 bases between. The germline gives CDR1 SGHDT, CDR2 YYEEEE. The CDR3 loop is CASGTGMSRPYGYTF. DNA for the CDR3: TGTGCCAGCGGGACGGGGATGTCCCGCCCCTATGGCTACACCTTC.

This clonotype came up many times. The chain employs TRBV6-1 and TRBJ2-6; D perhaps matches TRBD1 (5 bases). Trimming left V 6 bases short and J 9 bases short, with 18 bases between. This CDR3 is built from 15 residues. The V gene's germline CDR1 is MNHNS and CDR2 SASEGT. This chain's CDR3 is CASSDSSSVGNVLTF. The CDR3 DNA sequence: TGTGCCAGCAGCGACAGCAGCTCTGTAGGCAACGTCCTGACTTTC.

This clonotype came up many times. In DNA form, the CDR3 reads TGTGCCAGCAGTAGGGAGGCCCAAGAGACCCAGTACTTC. This encodes CASSREAQETQYF. The rearrangement uses TRBV2 and TRBJ2-5; possible D gene TRBD2, 6 bases. Trimming pared 5 bases from V and 1 base from J, leaving 8 bases between. This CDR3 has 13 amino acids. From germline, CDR1 is SNHLY and CDR2 FYNNEI. The full variable domain, its missing parts supplied by reference TRBV2 and TRBJ2-5, is EPEVTQTPSHQVTQMGQEVILRCVPISNHLYFYWYRQILGQKVEFLVSFYNNEISEKSEIFDDQFSVERPDGSNFTLKIRSTKLEDSAMYFCASSREAQETQYFGPGTRLLVL.

This clonotype appeared many times. The V and J genes are TRBV11-1 and TRBJ1-2; D unresolved. This CDR3 comprises 15 residues. CDR1 and CDR2 from the germline V gene are SGHAT and FQDESV (reference sequence). Trimming shortened V by 5 bases and J by 3 bases, and 16 bases separated the two germline ends. In DNA, the CDR3 is TGTGCCAGCAGCGCCAGCGCGACTGGAGACTATGGCTACACCTTC. Its protein product is CASSASATGDYGYTF.

This clonotype was recorded a few times. The chain couples TRBV5-1 to TRBJ2-7, with 8 bases that match TRBD1. The V and J ends lost 3 bases and 1 base, in that order; junction bases with no gene match: 6. Germline-derived CDR1 and CDR2 are SGHRS and YFSETQ. The CDR3 loop spans 15 amino acids. CDR3 sequence reads: CASSWTTGVSYEQYF. Here the CDR3 DNA reads TGCGCCAGCAGCTGGACGACAGGGGTTTCCTACGAGCAGTACTTC.

This clonotype was counted many times. The chain carries TRBV7-2 and TRBJ2-5, with 8 bases aligning to TRBD2. CDR1 is SGHTA and CDR2 is FQGNSA in the germline V gene. This CDR3 region has 14 residues. Germline trimming cut 5 bases from V and 4 bases from J; bases unmatched to any gene: 6. CDR3 protein: CASSQGAGVETQYF. CDR3 DNA: TGTGCCAGCAGCCAAGGAGCGGGGGTAGAGACCCAGTACTTC.

The chain is built from TRBV12-3 or TRBV12-4 and TRBJ1-5; a possible D gene is TRBD1 (6 bases). CDR3 length: 17 amino acids. V lost 6 bases to trimming and J lost 0 bases, with 18 bases between them. CDR3 residues: CASSQTGGHYSNQPQHF. Here the CDR3 DNA reads TGTGCCAGCAGCCAGACAGGAGGGCACTATAGCAATCAGCCCCAGCATTTT.

In regard to this clonotype: A read error may be the cause here, since a much bigger clone is one base away. CDR3 in DNA: TGTGCCAGCAGCTTCCCAGGGGACCATGGCTGGGCCTTC. Protein product: CASSFPGDHGWAF. The rearrangement uses TRBV6-1 and TRBJ1-2; possible D gene TRBD1, 6 bases. This CDR3 contains 13 residues. Germline CDR1 reads MNHNS; CDR2 reads SASEGT.

At least ten counts were recorded for this clonotype. The J gene is TRBJ1-4, the V gene TRBV5-1, with D tentatively TRBD1 (5 bases). V was trimmed by 6 bases and J by 5 bases, leaving 14 bases between them. CDR3 length: 14 residues. The germline V gene encodes CDR1 SGHRS and CDR2 YFSETQ. CDR3: CASTSGTENEKLFF. The CDR3 DNA is TGCGCCAGCACTTCCGGGACGGAGAATGAAAAACTGTTTTTT.

This clonotype was detected many times. The chain recombines TRBV7-3 with TRBJ2-2, with D maybe TRBD1 (5 bases). V lost 3 bases, J lost 7 bases, and 9 bases lay in between. Germline CDR1 is SGHTA and CDR2 is FQGTGA. The CDR3 extends over 13 amino acids. CDR3 sequence: CASSFQGNGELFF. CDR3 sequence (DNA): TGTGCCAGCAGCTTCCAGGGTAACGGGGAGCTGTTTTTT.

This clonotype was found a few times. CDR3 sequence reads: CASSDPGRAKNIQYF. CDR3 nucleotides: TGTGCCAGCAGTGATCCGGGGAGGGCCAAAAACATTCAGTACTTC. This rearrangement joins TRBV2 to TRBJ2-4; tentatively, D is TRBD2 (6 bases). This CDR3 comprises 15 residues. CDR1 SNHLY and CDR2 FYNNEI come from the germline V gene. The V gene lost 3 bases and the J gene lost 1 base, with 10 bases spanning the gap.

This clonotype came up a few times. The V gene is TRBV27, the J gene TRBJ2-5; 11 bases are shared with TRBD2. Germline V gene sequence: CDR1 MNHEY, CDR2 SMNVEV (reference sequence). There are 16 residues in the CDR3. V shed 0 bases and J 0 bases; nucleotides not matched to a gene: 0. The chain's CDR3 is CASSLSSGGDQETQYF. DNA of the CDR3: TGTGCCAGCAGTTTATCTAGCGGGGGGGACCAAGAGACCCAGTACTTC.

This clonotype appeared many times. J is TRBJ2-7 and V is TRBV28, with D possibly matching TRBD2 (7 bases). Trimming removed 8 bases at V and 3 bases at J, with 20 bases between. The CDR3 is 15 residues long. Germline CDR1 MDHEN, CDR2 SYDVKM. The DNA for the CDR3 is TGTGCCAGCGGGAGGGGGGGAGCTAAGGTCTACGAGCAGTACTTC. This gives the protein CASGRGGAKVYEQYF.